This T cell receptor (beta chain) was observed in a study of shared clonotypes between healthy human individuals. Clones were read by immunoSEQ multiplex PCR, and TCRdb kept only the in-frame ones, dropping some. The sample has millions of clones; more than 90% are singletons. This CDR3 comprises 15 residues. The germline gives CDR1 SGHNT, CDR2 YYREEE (reference sequence). V dropped 0 bases and J dropped 1; count of bases not matched to a gene: 0. For this clone: Its target is not known. The sample holds other DNA sequences that translate to the same CDR3.

Overall study results and limits: Owing to a small donor count, the genetic and exposure-history diversity represented was limited. Collection of samples was limited to blood; tissue repertoires likely differ.

Subsets obtained from CD4+ cells comprised CD45RA+ naive and CD45RA-negative memory cells. This receptor was taken from a man aged 18 to 29 in good health. The chain joins TRBV5-4 to TRBJ1-5; the match to TRBD1 covers 8 bases. The sequenced sample was naive CD4+ T cells sorted from blood. Subset noted: CD45RA+ positively selected. The CDR3 coding sequence is TGTGCCAGCAGCTTGGACAGGGGGAGCAATCAGCCCCAGCATTTT. The encoded protein is CASSLDRGSNQPQHF.